This T cell receptor (beta chain) was profiled in a study of blood T cell repertoires in COVID-19. The CDR3 runs to 16 residues. Trimming removed 0 bases at V and 3 bases at J, with 15 bases between. Germline lookup yields CDR1 SGHRS and CDR2 YFSETQ. Authors' methods: Estimates of nucleated cell counts were drawn from the amplification of reference gene primers. Produced via immunoSEQ multiplex PCR; TCRdb's table is partial and in-frame only. From that table come the V and J calls and clone size; the DNA was used to work out D and trimming. The sample holds 200,000 to 250,000 clones, 82% seen once. Material: peripheral blood. This sequence originates from a woman at least 80 years old with acute or convalescent COVID-19. The rearrangement links TRBV5-1 to TRBJ1-1, with D unclear. In nucleotides, the CDR3 is TGCGCCAGCAGCTTGGGGGCCATTGGGCCGGACACTGAAGCTTTCTTT. Encoded protein: CASSLGAIGPDTEAFF.